Detailed here is one T cell receptor (beta chain). What it binds is not known. The CDR3 runs to 16 residues. Germline values: CDR1 SGHAT, CDR2 FQDESV (reference sequence). Trimming took off 5 bases at V and 1 base at J, with 16 bases between the two ends. Assay used: immunoSEQ multiplex PCR; TCRdb lists only in-frame clones, some missing. The repertoire holds 85,000 to 130,000 clones, with 89% as singletons. The data were obtained in a study of T cell responses to AZD1222 COVID-19 vaccine. Study outcomes and limitations: After the peak T cell response, and only then, were repertoires sampled. Unmutated variant regions are reportedly targeted by nearly half of spike-specific TCRs.

The chain links TRBV11-1 to TRBJ2-3, with D possibly TRBD2 on 7 matching bases. The TCR sequence derives from an adult in good health. This specimen was peripheral blood, taken on day 0 of AZD1222 vaccination. For the CDR3, the DNA is TGTGCCAGCAGCCCCAACCCGGGGGGCGGCACAGATACGCAGTATTTT. It is translated as CASSPNPGGGTDTQYF.